This T cell receptor beta chain was identified in a study of blood T cell repertoires in COVID-19. The wider study: The analysed material was cDNA or gDNA that came from T cells, B-cell-depleted T cells, or PBMCs.

In germline, CDR1 is SGHTA, CDR2 FQGNSA. The CDR3 is made up of 15 amino acids. Trimming shortened V by 5 bases and J by 1 base, and 14 bases separated the two germline ends. Original processing methods: It was from reference gene primer amplification that nucleated cell counts were estimated. Repertoires were generated with immunoSEQ multiplex PCR, while TCRdb's copy carries only in-frame clones and drops some. V, J and clone size derive from that table, while D and trimming were established from the DNA sequence. The profile covers under 200,000 clones, with over 70% appearing a single time and roughly 9.2% taken by the ten largest.

This sequence joins TRBV7-2 and TRBJ1-2; the D gene is possibly TRBD1 (5 bases). The clonotype comes from a woman of 80 years or more with active or convalescent COVID-19. Input material: peripheral blood. CDR3 bases: TGTGCCAGCAGCCTAGACAGAGCATTTAACTATGGCTACACCTTC. Amino acids: CASSLDRAFNYGYTF.